The next 3 T cell receptor beta chains were all read from a single sample in a study of blood T cell repertoires in COVID-19. Repertoires were generated with immunoSEQ multiplex PCR, while TCRdb's copy carries only in-frame clones and drops some. The sample lists roughly 200,000 clones, around 75% occurring once. The sequenced material came from peripheral blood. The source is a woman aged 40-49 years with COVID-19, enrolled during active disease.

The chain links TRBV10-3 to TRBJ2-2; perhaps TRBD2 as D (6 bases). The CDR3 runs 17 residues. V was shortened by 0 bases and J by 1 base, with 12 bases between the two germline ends. CDR1 is ENHRY and CDR2 is SYGVKD in the germline V gene. The CDR3 region has the DNA TGTGCCATCAGTGAGTCTGGGGGGACCTTGAACACCGGGGAGCTGTTTTTT. It is translated as CAISESGGTLNTGELFF.

This clone appeared a single time. The rearrangement joins TRBV11-2 to TRBJ1-4; TRBD1 might be the D (6 bases). Trimming took 5 bases from V and 5 from J, leaving 21 bases between them. In germline, CDR1 is SGHAT, CDR2 FQNNGV. CDR3 size: 17 residues. Here the CDR3 reads CASSPLRGDRKNEKLFF. CDR3 nucleotides: TGTGCCAGCAGCCCTCTCCGGGGCGACAGGAAGAATGAAAAACTGTTTTTT.

This clone was counted once. The chain is built from TRBV5-1 and TRBJ2-1; D is undetermined. V was cut by 2 bases and J by 5 bases, with 14 bases left in between. The CDR3 runs 15 residues. CDR1 SGHRS and CDR2 YFSETQ come from the germline V gene. CDR3 in amino acids: CASSFPGLGHNEQFF. The CDR3, as DNA: TGCGCCAGCAGCTTCCCAGGATTAGGTCACAATGAGCAGTTCTTC.